Below are 24 T cell receptor beta chains sequenced from a single sample in a study of beta chain features in type 1 diabetes. Study results and limitations: For Type 1 diabetes patients, all four CD4+ subsets carried TCRB CDR3s that were moderately but significantly shorter.

TCRB transcripts that were expressed got sequenced, as all of the isolated RNA had been reverse transcribed. Here immunoSEQ multiplex PCR was the method, and the copy in TCRdb shows in-frame clones only, minus some. The sample contains 310,000 or so clones, over 7% of which appear only once. No antigens are known for them. Material for sequencing was central memory CD4+ T cells from blood. The receptor set was obtained from a man aged 30 to 39 with type 1 diabetes.

This clone was detected a few times. The J gene is TRBJ1-2, the V gene TRBV6-1; TRBD1 agrees at 7 bases. V trimming: 3 bases; J trimming: 5 bases; junction bases outside the gene matches: 9. Per the germline V gene, CDR1 is MNHNS and CDR2 is SASEGT. The CDR3 covers 15 residues. In DNA, the CDR3 is TGTGCCAGCAGTGAGCAGGGACAGCCCGAGTATGGCTACACCTTC. Protein product: CASSEQGQPEYGYTF.

The chain couples TRBV5-1 to TRBJ2-5; the D gene is possibly TRBD1 (5 bases). The assigned J gene may be wrong: the sequence end matches TRBJ2-7 better. Germline CDR1 and CDR2: SGHRS and YFSETQ. There are 14 residues in the CDR3. CDR3 DNA sequence: TGCGCCAGCAGGGAATGGACACAATCATACGAGCAGTACTTC. This codes for CASREWTQSYEQYF.

This clone appeared a few times. This chain joins TRBV6-6 and TRBJ1-5; 11 bases map to TRBD1. The CDR3 is made up of 15 amino acids. The germline CDR1 and CDR2 sequences are MNHNY and SVGAGI (reference sequence). J lost 5 bases, V lost 3 bases, and 3 bases had no gene match. The CDR3 protein is CASSYGQGAYQPQHF. The CDR3 region has the DNA TGTGCCAGCAGTTATGGACAGGGGGCTTATCAGCCCCAGCATTTT.

This clone was seen more than once but under ten times. The chain is built from TRBV7-9 and TRBJ2-3; no reliable D call. Trimming pared 1 base from V and 5 bases from J, leaving 7 bases between. The CDR3 is 13 residues long. The V gene's germline CDR1 is SEHNR and CDR2 FQNEAQ (reference sequence). The CDR3 protein is CASSLDPVDTQYF. The CDR3 DNA sequence: TGTGCCAGCAGCTTAGATCCAGTAGATACGCAGTATTTT.

V and J are TRBV20-1 and TRBJ2-5; D not resolved. This CDR3 spans 10 amino acids. From germline, CDR1 is DFQATT and CDR2 SNEGSKA (reference sequence). CDR3 sequence reads: CRLYGETQYF. The CDR3 region has the DNA TGCAGACTCTATGGGGAGACCCAGTACTTC.

This clone was seen only a few times. The chain joins TRBV18 to TRBJ2-5; TRBD2 agrees at 8 bases. The length of the CDR3 is 15 residues. Looked up from germline, CDR1 is KGHSH and CDR2 is LQKENI. J was trimmed by 4 bases and V by 1 base; bases with no gene match: 5. CDR3: CASSPRTAGVETQYF. As DNA, the CDR3 is TGTGCCAGCTCACCACGTACAGCGGGGGTAGAGACCCAGTACTTC. Complete variable domain (other parts from reference TRBV18 and TRBJ2-5): NAGVMQNPRHLVRRRGQEARLRCSPMKGHSHVYWYRQLPEEGLKFMVYLQKENIIDESGMPKERFSAEFPKEGPSILRIQQVVRGDSAAYFCASSPRTAGVETQYFGPGTRLLVL.

This chain links TRBV6-5 with TRBJ1-2; TRBD1 is a possible D gene (5 bases). The CDR3 runs 14 residues. V was shortened by 6 bases and J by 8 bases, with 19 bases between the two germline ends. Per the germline V gene, CDR1 is MNHEY and CDR2 is SVGAGI. The CDR3 nucleotides are TGTGCCAGCAGCTCGGGACGGCCGTTCGGGGGCTACACCTTC. This gives the protein CASSSGRPFGGYTF.

The chain links TRBV28 to TRBJ2-6, with 8 bases fitting TRBD1. The CDR3 consists of 18 residues. Trimming at V came to 5 bases and at J to 0 bases, leaving 9 bases not matched to a gene. Germline V CDR1 and CDR2: MDHEN, SYDVKM. The CDR3 DNA reads as TGTGCCAGCAGTCGAGGACAGGGCTTCAGCTCTGGGGCCAACGTCCTGACTTTC. Its protein is CASSRGQGFSSGANVLTF.

This clone was counted only a few times. CDR3 in DNA: TGTGCCAGCAGCCCTTCGCCGAGGGGGAGCTCCTATAATTCACCCCTCCACTTT. It codes for CASSPSPRGSSYNSPLHF. The rearrangement joins TRBV7-2 to TRBJ1-6; tentatively, D is TRBD1 (6 bases). The V and J ends lost 5 bases and 0 bases respectively, with 17 bases between them. CDR3 length: 18 residues. CDR1 is SGHTA, CDR2 FQGNSA, per germline.

The chain employs TRBV5-1 and TRBJ2-1; D uncertain. CDR1 and CDR2 (germline): SGHRS, YFSETQ. The CDR3 covers 15 residues. V lost 0 bases, J lost 4 bases, and 11 bases lay in between. The CDR3 DNA reads as TGCGCCAGCAGCTTGGCTGGAGTGGGGTACAATGAGCAGTTCTTC. This translates into CASSLAGVGYNEQFF.

The chain couples TRBV20-1 to TRBJ1-2; D is undetermined. The V end was cut by 1 base, the J end by 6 bases, with 3 bases between. This CDR3 has 10 residues. Germline assignment: CDR1 DFQATT and CDR2 SNEGSKA (reference sequence). The CDR3 region has the DNA TGCAGTGCTAGAGCAAATGGCTACACCTTC. Translating gives CSARANGYTF.

Concerning this clone: At one end the junction does not follow the germline gene, possibly because of a read error. V is TRBV4-3 and J is TRBJ1-2; 9 bases line up with TRBD1. Germline CDR1 LGHNA, CDR2 YSLEER. This CDR3 comprises 13 residues. The CDR3 region has the DNA TGCGCCAGCAGCCAAGAGCGGACAGGGGCTTTATCCTTC. Amino acid sequence: CASSQERTGALSF.

This clone was detected only a few times. The V and J genes are TRBV4-3 and TRBJ2-2, with D uncertain. Germline CDR1 is LGHNA and CDR2 is YSLEER. V was trimmed by 0 bases and J by 6 bases, leaving 8 bases between them. The CDR3 extends over 14 amino acids. The CDR3 DNA follows: TGCGCCAGCAGCCAAGATTCCAGCTCCGGGGAGCTGTTTTTT. Encoded protein: CASSQDSSSGELFF.

This rearrangement joins TRBV12-5 to TRBJ1-5; D is undetermined. The CDR3 runs 14 residues. CDR1 is LGHNT, CDR2 FRNRAP, per germline. V dropped 5 bases and J dropped 2 bases, with 10 bases sitting between them. CDR3 in DNA: TGTGCTAGTGGTACGGGGAATGGCAATCAGCCCCAGCATTTT. Amino acids: CASGTGNGNQPQHF.

This clone was found a few times. The missing conserved phenylalanine or tryptophan at the end of this CDR3 makes a read error likely. No DNA is shown, since the ends of the CDR3 on it are uncertain; the CDR3 is the one TCRdb lists. V and J are TRBV29-1 and TRBJ1-2. Germline CDR1 is SQVTM and CDR2 is ANQGSEA. The CDR3 has 8 amino acids, counting both end residues. CDR3 region: CSAGEVAV.

The rearrangement uses TRBV30 and TRBJ1-2; D may be TRBD1 (6 bases). V was clipped by 4 bases and J by 0 bases, with 18 bases between them. Germline CDR1 reads GTSNPN; CDR2 reads SVGIG (reference sequence). The CDR3 spans 16 residues. DNA for the CDR3: TGTGCCTGGATGAAAACCCGGGACATTTCTAACTATGGCTACACCTTC. Its translation: CAWMKTRDISNYGYTF.

This clone turned up a few times. The chain has TRBV27 and TRBJ1-5; a weak D match, TRBD1 (6 bases). The germline CDR1 and CDR2 sequences are MNHEY and SMNVEV (reference sequence). This CDR3 has 14 amino acids. Trimming left V 4 bases short and J 5 bases short, with 12 bases between. CDR3 region: CASSSQGPHQPQHF. DNA for the CDR3: TGTGCCAGCAGTTCCCAGGGGCCCCATCAGCCCCAGCATTTT.

This clone was seen only a few times. The V call is TRBV30, the J call TRBJ1-1; no firm D call. The CDR3 totals 15 residues. V was shortened by 0 bases and J by 1 base, with 12 bases between the two germline ends. CDR1 GTSNPN and CDR2 SVGIG come from the germline V gene (reference sequence). CDR3: CAWSVSGRKNTEAFF. The CDR3 region has the DNA TGTGCCTGGAGTGTATCAGGCCGGAAGAACACTGAAGCTTTCTTT.

The chain couples TRBV10-3 to TRBJ1-6; TRBD1 matches at 9 bases. Trimming at V came to 3 bases and at J to 10 bases, leaving 1 base not matched to a gene. The CDR3 contains 13 residues. Germline-derived CDR1 and CDR2 are ENHRY and SYGVKD. The CDR3 nucleotides are TGTGCCATCAGTGATGGGACAGGGTCACCCCTCCACTTT. Amino acid sequence: CAISDGTGSPLHF.

The rearrangement uses TRBV1 and TRBJ2-1; the table's D call, TRBD2, was not checked against the DNA. TRBV1 is designated a pseudogene. The CDR3 is 21 amino acids. CDR3: CTSSQDAAGTSGGPPQNEQFF. The CDR3 DNA reads TGCACCAGCAGCCAAGACGCGGCCGGGACTAGCGGGGGTCCGCCCCAGAATGAGCAGTTCTTC.

The rearrangement links TRBV5-4 to TRBJ2-7; no firm D call. This CDR3 comprises 14 residues. Germline V gene lookup returns CDR1 SGHNT and CDR2 YYREEE (reference sequence). V was clipped by 0 bases and J by 2 bases, with 9 bases between them. The CDR3 here is CASSLGGQPYEQYF. Here the CDR3 DNA reads TGTGCCAGCAGCTTGGGGGGTCAGCCCTACGAGCAGTACTTC. The variable domain in full, completed from reference TRBV5-4 and TRBJ2-7, reads ETGVTQSPTHLIKTRGQQVTLRCSSQSGHNTVSWYQQALGQGPQFIFQYYREEENGRGNFPPRFSGLQFPNYSSELNVNALELDDSALYLCASSLGGQPYEQYFGPGTRLTVT.

This clone occurred a few times. This specimen includes other DNA sequences encoding the same CDR3. J is TRBJ2-3 and V is TRBV10-3; D could derive from TRBD1 or TRBD2 (5 bases each). CDR1 and CDR2 from the germline V gene are ENHRY and SYGVKD. Deletions cut 4 bases from V and 0 bases from J, with 5 bases between. The CDR3 sequence is 13 residues long. The CDR3 sequence: CAISGDSTDTQYF. The CDR3 nucleotides are TGTGCCATCAGTGGGGACAGCACAGATACGCAGTATTTT.

This clone is a singleton in its sample. The chain recombines TRBV9 with TRBJ2-3, with 8 nucleotides matching TRBD2. Germline-derived CDR1 and CDR2 are SGDLS and YYNGEE. CDR3 length equals 16 residues. V shed 2 bases and J 1 base; nucleotides not matched to a gene: 6. For the CDR3, the DNA is TGTGCCAGCAGCGTTATACAAGCGGGGGGCACAGATACGCAGTATTTT. Its translation is CASSVIQAGGTDTQYF.

This chain connects TRBV30 to TRBJ1-6, with D possibly TRBD1 on 5 matching bases. The V gene's germline CDR1 is GTSNPN and CDR2 SVGIG (reference sequence). The CDR3 sequence is 12 residues long. V was pared by 4 bases and J by 8 bases, with 9 bases between. The CDR3 spells CAWMGGDSPLHF. CDR3 DNA sequence: TGTGCCTGGATGGGGGGGGATTCACCCCTCCACTTT.